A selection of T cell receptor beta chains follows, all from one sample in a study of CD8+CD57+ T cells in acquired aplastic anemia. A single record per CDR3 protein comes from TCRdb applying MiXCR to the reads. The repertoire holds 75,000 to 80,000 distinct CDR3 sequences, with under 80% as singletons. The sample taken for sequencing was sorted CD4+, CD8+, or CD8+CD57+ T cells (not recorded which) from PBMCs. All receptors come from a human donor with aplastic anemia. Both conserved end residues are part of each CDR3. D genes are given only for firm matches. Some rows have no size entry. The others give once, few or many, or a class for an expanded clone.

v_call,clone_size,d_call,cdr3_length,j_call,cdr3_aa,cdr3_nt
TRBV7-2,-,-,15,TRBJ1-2,CASSLGPQVNYGYTF,TGTGCCAGCAGCTTAGGACCGCAAGTTAACTATGGCTACACCTTC
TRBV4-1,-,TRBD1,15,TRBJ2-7,CASSPETGGPYEQCF,TGCGCCAGCAGCCCGGAGACAGGGGGCCCTTACGAGCAGTGCTTC
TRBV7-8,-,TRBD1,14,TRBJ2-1,CASSLVEGANEQFF,TGTGCCAGCAGCTTAGTAGAGGGGGCGAATGAGCAGTTCTTC
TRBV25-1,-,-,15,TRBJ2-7,CASSEYGGSSGEQYF,TGTGCCAGCAGTGAATACGGGGGCTCGAGCGGTGAGCAGTACTTC
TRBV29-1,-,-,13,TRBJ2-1,CSVETGPTDEQFF,TGCAGCGTTGAGACTGGCCCTACGGATGAGCAGTTCTTC
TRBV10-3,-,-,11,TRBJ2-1,CAISGGGEQFF,TGTGCCATCAGTGGGGGCGGTGAGCAGTTCTTC
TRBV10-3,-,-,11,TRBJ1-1,CAISAGTEAFF,TGTGCCATCAGTGCTGGCACTGAAGCTTTCTTT
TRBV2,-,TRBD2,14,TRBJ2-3,CASSKGLHTDTQYF,TGTGCCAGCAGTAAGGGACTACACACAGATACGCAGTATTTT
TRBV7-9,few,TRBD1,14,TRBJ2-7,CASSPGQDTYEQYF,TGTGCCAGCAGCCCCGGACAGGATACCTACGAGCAGTACTTC
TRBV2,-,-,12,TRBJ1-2,CASETVQGGYTF,TGTGCCAGTGAGACGGTCCAGGGGGGCTACACCTTC
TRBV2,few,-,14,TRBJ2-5,CASSSDWVGETQYF,TGTGCCAGCTCCAGTGATTGGGTCGGAGAGACCCAGTACTTC
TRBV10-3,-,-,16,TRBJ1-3,CAISESMRSSGNTIYF,TGTGCCATCAGTGAGTCGATGCGTTCCTCTGGAAACACCATATACTTT
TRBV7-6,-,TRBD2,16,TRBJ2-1,CASSLRSSGSSDEQFF,TGTGCCAGCAGCTTACGGTCTAGCGGGAGTTCGGATGAGCAGTTCTTC
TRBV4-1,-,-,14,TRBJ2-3,CASSQGTSTDTQYF,TGCGCCAGCAGCCAAGGTACTAGCACAGATACGCAGTATTTT
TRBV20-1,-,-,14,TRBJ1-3,CSAREQGAGNTIYF,TGCAGTGCCCGGGAACAGGGCGCTGGAAACACCATATATTTT
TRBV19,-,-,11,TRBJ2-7,CASRGISEQYF,TGTGCCAGTAGGGGGATAAGCGAGCAGTACTTC
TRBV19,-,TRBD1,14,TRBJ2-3,CASIDRGVADTQYF,TGTGCCAGTATTGACAGGGGAGTTGCAGATACGCAGTATTTT
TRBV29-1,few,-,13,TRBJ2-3,CSVVRRGADTQYF,TGCAGCGTTGTGCGCAGGGGTGCAGATACGCAGTATTTT
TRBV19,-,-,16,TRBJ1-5,CASSIVTGRVGQPQHF,TGTGCCAGTAGTATAGTGACAGGCAGGGTTGGTCAGCCCCAGCATTTT
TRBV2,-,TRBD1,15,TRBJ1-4,CASSGQGAANEKLFF,TGTGCCAGCAGTGGACAGGGGGCAGCTAATGAAAAACTGTTTTTT
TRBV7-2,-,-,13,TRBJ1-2,CASSFGSDYGYTF,TGTGCCAGCAGCTTCGGCAGCGACTATGGCTACACCTTC
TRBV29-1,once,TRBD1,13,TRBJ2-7,CSAWDRLSYEQYF,TGCAGCGCCTGGGACAGACTTTCCTACGAGCAGTACTTC
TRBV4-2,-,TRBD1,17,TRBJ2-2,CASSVAIRTGNTGELFF,TGTGCCAGCAGCGTTGCTATACGGACAGGGAACACCGGGGAGCTGTTTTTT
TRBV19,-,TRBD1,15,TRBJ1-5,CASSIREQGLQPQHF,TGTGCCAGTAGTATACGTGAACAGGGGCTACAGCCCCAGCATTTT
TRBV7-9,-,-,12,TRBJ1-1,CASSPRQEQAFF,TGTGCCAGCAGCCCAAGACAGGAACAAGCTTTCTTT
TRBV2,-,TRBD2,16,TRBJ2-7,CASSIPGGGRADEQYF,TGTGCCAGCAGTATCCCCGGTGGCGGGAGGGCCGACGAGCAGTACTTC
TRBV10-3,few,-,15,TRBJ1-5,CAISGEQEITQPQHF,TGTGCCATCAGTGGCGAACAGGAGATAACCCAGCCCCAGCATTTT
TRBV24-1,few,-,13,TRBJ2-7,CATSDGTIYEQYF,TGTGCCACCAGTGATGGCACCATCTACGAGCAGTACTTC
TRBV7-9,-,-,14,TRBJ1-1,CASSLAQGNTEAFF,TGTGCCAGCAGCTTAGCGCAGGGGAACACTGAAGCTTTCTTT
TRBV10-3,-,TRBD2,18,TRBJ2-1,CAISEEISGGPRRNEQFF,TGTGCCATCAGTGAGGAGATCAGCGGGGGCCCCCGGAGGAATGAGCAGTTCTTC
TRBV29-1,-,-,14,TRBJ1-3,CSAREAYSGNTIYF,TGCAGCGCAAGGGAGGCGTACTCTGGAAACACCATATATTTT
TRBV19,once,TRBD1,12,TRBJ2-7,CASRDRAYEQYF,TGTGCCAGTAGAGACAGGGCCTACGAGCAGTACTTC
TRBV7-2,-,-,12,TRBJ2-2,CASSTRAGELFF,TGTGCCAGCAGTACTAGAGCCGGGGAGCTGTTTTTT